A single sample is the source of the 26 T cell receptor beta chains below, sequenced in a study of blood T cell repertoires in COVID-19. The data were produced by immunoSEQ multiplex PCR, yet TCRdb's version contains in-frame clones alone and is incomplete. Among approximately 210,000 clones listed, more than 80% were seen once. The sequencing sample was made of peripheral blood. These receptor sequences come from a woman of 80 years or more with COVID-19, enrolled during active disease.

The chain couples TRBV7-9 to TRBJ2-5; unclear D gene. V was cut by 5 bases and J by 3 bases, with 4 bases left in between. The CDR3 covers 11 residues. Germline V gene data show CDR1 as SEHNR and CDR2 as FQNEAQ (reference sequence). The CDR3 here is CASSPKETQYF. CDR3 coding DNA: TGTGCCAGCAGCCCTAAAGAGACCCAGTACTTC.

This clone occurred once. The rearrangement joins TRBV5-1 to TRBJ2-1, with 7 positions matching TRBD1. V dropped 4 bases and J dropped 9; count of bases not matched to a gene: 10. CDR1 and CDR2 from the germline V gene are SGHRS and YFSETQ. The CDR3 consists of 14 residues. This CDR3 reads CASSEGAYPGEQFF. In nucleotides, the CDR3 is TGCGCCAGCAGCGAGGGGGCGTACCCCGGTGAGCAGTTCTTC.

The chain joins TRBV10-3 to TRBJ2-7, with D possibly being TRBD2 (6 bases). V lost 6 bases and J 4 bases, leaving 10 bases between the germline ends. Germline assignment: CDR1 ENHRY and CDR2 SYGVKD. There are 12 residues in the CDR3. This CDR3 reads CAIRQGGYEQYF. CDR3 nucleotide sequence: TGTGCCATCAGGCAGGGAGGTTACGAGCAGTACTTC.

The rearrangement joins TRBV11-2 to TRBJ2-3, with 7 bases matching TRBD1. Germline V CDR1 and CDR2: SGHAT, FQNNGV. Losses at the gene ends were 0 bases for V and 6 bases for J; bases not matched to a gene: 18. The CDR3 runs 19 residues. CDR3 in amino acids: CASSLDPNPGDRGEDTQYF. The CDR3 DNA follows: TGTGCCAGCAGCTTAGACCCTAACCCTGGGGACAGAGGTGAGGATACGCAGTATTTT.

The chain couples TRBV7-9 to TRBJ2-3; tentative D call: TRBD2 (6 bases). Trimming took off 1 base at V and 2 bases at J, with 7 bases between the two ends. The germline V gene encodes CDR1 SEHNR and CDR2 FQNEAQ (reference sequence). The CDR3 totals 14 residues. The CDR3 protein is CASSLELATDTQYF. In DNA form, the CDR3 reads TGTGCCAGCAGCTTAGAACTAGCCACAGATACGCAGTATTTT.

This chain links TRBV7-9 with TRBJ1-2; no definite D call. V dropped 5 bases and J dropped 1 base, with 14 bases sitting between them. The germline CDR1 and CDR2 sequences are SEHNR and FQNEAQ (reference sequence). This CDR3 spans 15 amino acids. CDR3 in amino acids: CASSRPDGLNYGYTF. In nucleotides, the CDR3 is TGTGCCAGCAGCCGTCCGGACGGACTTAACTATGGCTACACCTTC.

This chain uses TRBV6-6 with TRBJ1-2; D gene unclear. In germline, CDR1 is MNHNY, CDR2 SVGAGI (reference sequence). There are 17 residues in the CDR3. With 5 bases removed from V and 5 bases from J, the gap between germline ends came to 24 bases. The chain's CDR3 is CASSPERLLEYLYGYTF. CDR3 nucleotide sequence: TGTGCCAGCAGTCCGGAGCGCCTTTTGGAGTACTTATATGGCTACACCTTC.

The chain links TRBV9 to TRBJ2-7; TRBD1 aligns across 7 bases. The germline V gene has CDR1 SGDLS and CDR2 YYNGEE. V shed 0 bases and J 2 bases; nucleotides not matched to a gene: 2. This CDR3 comprises 14 residues. The DNA of the CDR3 is TGTGCCAGCAGCGTAGGGACAGGTCCCTACGAGCAGTACTTC. It translates to CASSVGTGPYEQYF.

The genes are TRBV2 and TRBJ1-2; unclear D gene. The germline V gene has CDR1 SNHLY and CDR2 FYNNEI. The CDR3 length is 12 residues. V dropped 5 bases and J dropped 4 bases, with 8 bases sitting between them. The CDR3 bases are TGTGCCAGCAGTTCGACAAGCTATGGCTACACCTTC. As protein: CASSSTSYGYTF.

Here the CDR3 reads CASSFGQGAKVNTGELFF. CDR3 DNA sequence: TGTGCCAGCAGCTTCGGACAGGGGGCAAAAGTCAACACCGGGGAGCTGTTTTTT. V gene TRBV7-9 combines with J gene TRBJ2-2, with 11 positions matching TRBD1. Trimming took 3 bases from V and 2 from J; bases not matched to a gene: 8. This CDR3 has 18 residues. CDR1 and CDR2 from the germline V gene are SEHNR and FQNEAQ (reference sequence).

DNA for the CDR3: TGTGCCAGCAGCCCCGTCCCCTATGGCTACACCTTC. Amino acids: CASSPVPYGYTF. The V gene is TRBV9, the J gene TRBJ1-2, with no clear D. Germline CDR1 and CDR2: SGDLS and YYNGEE. Trimming shortened V by 4 bases and J by 4 bases, and 8 bases separated the two germline ends. CDR3 size: 12 residues.

J is TRBJ2-2 and V is TRBV5-5; tentative D call: TRBD1 (6 bases). Germline lookup yields CDR1 SGHKS and CDR2 YYEKEE (reference sequence). The CDR3 is made up of 16 amino acids. V lost 2 bases and J 4 bases, leaving 15 bases between the germline ends. The CDR3, as DNA: TGTGCCAGCAGCTTCGTGGGGGCACGAAGCACCGGGGAGCTGTTTTTT. It yields the protein CASSFVGARSTGELFF.

J is TRBJ2-7 and V is TRBV7-9; weak D call: TRBD1 (6 bases). This CDR3 has 18 residues. V lost 4 bases and J lost 1, with 23 bases in between. From germline, CDR1 is SEHNR and CDR2 FQNEAQ (reference sequence). The CDR3 DNA is TGTGCCAGCAGCTCTAAGGGACAACCACGCTTGTCTTCCTACGAGCAGTACTTC. This encodes CASSSKGQPRLSSYEQYF.

The rearrangement joins TRBV24-1 to TRBJ2-1; 7 bases map to TRBD2. Germline trimming cut 6 bases from V and 7 bases from J; bases unmatched to any gene: 5. CDR1 and CDR2 from the germline V gene are KGHDR and SFDVKD. The CDR3 is 13 residues long. CDR3 sequence reads: CATSLGGRNEQFF. Here the CDR3 DNA reads TGTGCCACCAGTCTCGGGGGGAGAAATGAGCAGTTCTTC.

The chain recombines TRBV6-6 with TRBJ1-5; the D is unclear. The germline V gene has CDR1 MNHNY and CDR2 SVGAGI (reference sequence). Trimming pared 8 bases from V and 7 bases from J, leaving 9 bases between. The CDR3 is made up of 11 amino acids. Written as DNA, the CDR3 is TGTGCCAGCGGTTCAGGACAGCCCCAGCATTTT. Translating gives CASGSGQPQHF.

The chain recombines TRBV9 with TRBJ2-3; 9 nucleotides agree with TRBD2. Trimming took 0 bases from V and 0 from J; bases not matched to a gene: 5. The V gene's germline CDR1 is SGDLS and CDR2 YYNGEE. This CDR3 comprises 17 residues. CDR3: CASSVGGGGTSTDTQYF. CDR3 coding DNA: TGTGCCAGCAGCGTAGGCGGGGGGGGAACTAGCACAGATACGCAGTATTTT.

The CDR3 reads CASSPQAELNYEQYF. CDR3 in DNA: TGCGCCAGCAGCCCCCAAGCCGAACTCAACTACGAGCAGTACTTC. The chain uses TRBV5-1 and TRBJ2-7; D is uncertain. Looked up from germline, CDR1 is SGHRS and CDR2 is YFSETQ. There are 15 residues in the CDR3. Trimming took 4 bases from V and 3 from J, leaving 17 bases between them.

V gene TRBV4-1 combines with J gene TRBJ1-4, with D hard to call. V was trimmed by 6 bases and J by 8 bases, leaving 7 bases between them. Germline CDR1 is MGHRA and CDR2 is YSYEKL. The CDR3 sequence is 11 residues long. The CDR3 bases are TGCGCCAGCAGTACGGGGGAAAAACTGTTTTTT. Protein product: CASSTGEKLFF.

This clone occurred a few times. The chain uses TRBV19 and TRBJ2-7; D call uncertain. V dropped 3 bases and J dropped 1 base, with 10 bases sitting between them. The CDR3 is 14 amino acids. CDR1 and CDR2 (germline): LNHDA, SQIVND (reference sequence). In DNA form, the CDR3 reads TGTGCCAGTAGTATTGGCTTATCGTCCTACGAGCAGTACTTC. Its translation: CASSIGLSSYEQYF. The entire variable domain, with the rest obtained from reference TRBV19 and TRBJ2-7, is as follows: DGGITQSPKYLFRKEGQNVTLSCEQNLNHDAMYWYRQDPGQGLRLIYYSQIVNDFQKGDIAEGYSVSREKKESFPLTVTSAQKNPTAFYLCASSIGLSSYEQYFGPGTRLTVT.

This clone occurred once. This chain links TRBV11-2 with TRBJ2-5; tentative D call: TRBD1 (6 bases). The germline V gene has CDR1 SGHAT and CDR2 FQNNGV. The CDR3 is 14 residues long. V was pared by 1 base and J by 5 bases, with 11 bases between. The CDR3 here is CASSLGQGTETQYF. CDR3 nucleotide sequence: TGTGCCAGCAGCTTAGGGCAGGGGACGGAGACCCAGTACTTC.

The chain is built from TRBV7-3 and TRBJ2-3, with 8 positions matching TRBD2. The junction had 13 bases not matched to a gene; V was cut back by 5 bases and J by 6 bases. CDR1 is SGHTA, CDR2 FQGTGA, per germline. The CDR3 sequence is 16 residues long. The CDR3 DNA is TGTGCCAGCAGCGAACCGGAGGTAGCGGGACCCGATACGCAGTATTTT. This codes for CASSEPEVAGPDTQYF. The full variable domain, completed using reference TRBV7-3 and TRBJ2-3, is GAGVSQTPSNKVTEKGKYVELRCDPISGHTALYWYRQSLGQGPEFLIYFQGTGAADDSGLPNDRFFAVRPEGSVSTLKIQRTERGDSAVYLCASSEPEVAGPDTQYFGPGTRLTVL.

The chain joins TRBV18 to TRBJ1-1, with TRBD1 matching 7 bases. The CDR3 length is 14 residues. V gave up 3 bases and J gave up 6 bases; unmatched junction bases: 7. CDR1 and CDR2 from the germline V gene are KGHSH and LQKENI. The CDR3, as DNA: TGTGCCAGCTCACCTGTGAGTGGACAGGCTGAAGCTTTCTTT. Protein product: CASSPVSGQAEAFF.

The genes are TRBV18 and TRBJ1-1; D ambiguous. CDR3 length equals 13 residues. The germline V gene encodes CDR1 KGHSH and CDR2 LQKENI. V shed 3 bases and J shed 5 bases, with 10 bases lying between them. The CDR3 nucleotides are TGTGCCAGCTCACCTTTGAGGGAGACTGAAGCTTTCTTT. It translates to CASSPLRETEAFF.

The chain uses TRBV27 and TRBJ2-5, with 11 nucleotides matching TRBD2. Germline-derived CDR1 and CDR2 are MNHEY and SMNVEV (reference sequence). With 6 bases clipped from V and 5 bases from J, the junction kept 14 bases outside the gene matches. The CDR3 spans 17 residues. This CDR3 reads CASSPWHSGRAGETQYF. CDR3 sequence (DNA): TGTGCCAGCAGCCCGTGGCATAGCGGGAGGGCCGGGGAGACCCAGTACTTC.

The chain recombines TRBV24-1 with TRBJ2-3; D gene unclear. Deletions cut 8 bases from V and 0 bases from J, with 8 bases between. The CDR3 runs to 13 residues. CDR1 KGHDR and CDR2 SFDVKD come from the germline V gene. The CDR3 spells CATKQTSTDTQYF. CDR3 sequence (DNA): TGTGCCACCAAGCAAACTAGCACAGATACGCAGTATTTT.

This clone has more than one count but fewer than ten. The J gene is TRBJ2-3, the V gene TRBV10-1; weak D call: TRBD1 (6 bases). CDR1 and CDR2 from the germline V gene are WNHNN and SYGVQD (reference sequence). V dropped 0 bases and J dropped 0 bases, with 10 bases sitting between them. The CDR3 spans 16 residues. CDR3 DNA: TGCGCCAGCAGTGAGTCCGTGGGGGCCAGCACAGATACGCAGTATTTT. Its protein is CASSESVGASTDTQYF.